This T cell receptor (beta chain) was sequenced during a study of identifying expanded T cells in peripheral blood. The protocol was immunoSEQ multiplex PCR, while the TCRdb copy is restricted to in-frame clones and leaves out a portion. The sample lists some 72,000 clones; 90% were seen once. A word on this clone: Other DNA sequences in this sample translate to the same CDR3.

Germline CDR1 and CDR2: SGHAT and FQNNGV. The CDR3 loop spans 14 amino acids. The ends lost 6 bases at V and 4 bases at J; junction bases unmatched: 8. Healthy donors had no documented immune events, such as infections, while sampled. Sequencing was done on a sample of blood. The rearrangement joins TRBV11-2 to TRBJ2-7; 8 bases agree with TRBD1. This TCR derives from a person aged 18 to 75 in good health. CDR3 DNA: TGTGCCAGCAGTAAACCGGGACAGGTGTACGAGCAGTACTTC. This sequence encodes CASSKPGQVYEQYF.